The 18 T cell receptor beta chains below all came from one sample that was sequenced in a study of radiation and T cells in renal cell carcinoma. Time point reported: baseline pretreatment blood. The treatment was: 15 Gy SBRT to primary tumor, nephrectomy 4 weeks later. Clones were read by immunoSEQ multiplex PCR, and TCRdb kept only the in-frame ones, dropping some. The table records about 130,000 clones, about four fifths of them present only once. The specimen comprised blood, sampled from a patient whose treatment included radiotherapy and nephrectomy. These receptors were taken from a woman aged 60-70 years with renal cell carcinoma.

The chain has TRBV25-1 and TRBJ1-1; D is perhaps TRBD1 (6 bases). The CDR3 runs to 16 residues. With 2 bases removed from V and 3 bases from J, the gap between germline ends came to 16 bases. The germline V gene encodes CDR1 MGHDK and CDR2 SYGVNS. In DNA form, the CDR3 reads TGTGCCAGCAGTGAAACGGGAAGGGGGAGGCACACTGAAGCTTTCTTT. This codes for CASSETGRGRHTEAFF.

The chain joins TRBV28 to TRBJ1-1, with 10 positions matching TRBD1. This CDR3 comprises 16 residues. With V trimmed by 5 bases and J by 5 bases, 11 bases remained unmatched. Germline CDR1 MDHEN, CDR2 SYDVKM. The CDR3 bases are TGTGCCAGCAGTGGTCCGGGACAGGGGAGGGGTACTGAAGCTTTCTTT. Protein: CASSGPGQGRGTEAFF.

The CDR3 here is CASRPFIGTVQETQYF. DNA for the CDR3: TGTGCCAGCAGGCCTTTCATTGGGACAGTCCAAGAGACCCAGTACTTC. The V call is TRBV28, the J call TRBJ2-5; 7 positions match TRBD1. V gave up 6 bases and J gave up 1 base; unmatched junction bases: 11. Germline CDR1 is MDHEN and CDR2 is SYDVKM. CDR3 length: 16 amino acids.

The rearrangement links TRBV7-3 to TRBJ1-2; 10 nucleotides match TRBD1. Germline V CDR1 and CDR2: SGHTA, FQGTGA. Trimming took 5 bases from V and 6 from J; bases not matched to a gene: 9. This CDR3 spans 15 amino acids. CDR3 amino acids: CASSPTGTGVHGYTF. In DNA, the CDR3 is TGTGCCAGCAGCCCGACCGGGACAGGGGTTCATGGCTACACCTTC. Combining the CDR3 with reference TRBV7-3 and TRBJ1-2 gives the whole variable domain GAGVSQTPSNKVTEKGKYVELRCDPISGHTALYWYRQSLGQGPEFLIYFQGTGAADDSGLPNDRFFAVRPEGSVSTLKIQRTERGDSAVYLCASSPTGTGVHGYTFGSGTRLTVV.

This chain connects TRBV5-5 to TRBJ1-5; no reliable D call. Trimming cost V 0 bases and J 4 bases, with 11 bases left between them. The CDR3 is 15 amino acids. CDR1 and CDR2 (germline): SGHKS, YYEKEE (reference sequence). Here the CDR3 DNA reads TGTGCCAGCAGCTTGGGGGGTCCCGCGAATCAGCCCCAGCATTTT. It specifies CASSLGGPANQPQHF.

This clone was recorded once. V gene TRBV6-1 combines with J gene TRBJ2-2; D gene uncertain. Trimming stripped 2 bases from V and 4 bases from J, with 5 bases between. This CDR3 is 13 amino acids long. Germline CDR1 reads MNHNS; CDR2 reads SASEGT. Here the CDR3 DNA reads TGTGCCAGCAGTGAATACGCCACCGGGGAGCTGTTTTTT. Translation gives CASSEYATGELFF.

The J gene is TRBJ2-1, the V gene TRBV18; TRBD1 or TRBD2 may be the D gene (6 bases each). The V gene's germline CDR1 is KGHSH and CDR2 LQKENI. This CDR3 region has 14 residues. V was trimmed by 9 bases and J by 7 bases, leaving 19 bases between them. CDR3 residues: CASPLVGGLNEQFF. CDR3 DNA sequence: TGTGCCAGTCCATTAGTAGGGGGGCTTAATGAGCAGTTCTTC. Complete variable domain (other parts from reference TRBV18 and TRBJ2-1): NAGVMQNPRHLVRRRGQEARLRCSPMKGHSHVYWYRQLPEEGLKFMVYLQKENIIDESGMPKERFSAEFPKEGPSILRIQQVVRGDSAAYFCASPLVGGLNEQFFGPGTRLTVL.

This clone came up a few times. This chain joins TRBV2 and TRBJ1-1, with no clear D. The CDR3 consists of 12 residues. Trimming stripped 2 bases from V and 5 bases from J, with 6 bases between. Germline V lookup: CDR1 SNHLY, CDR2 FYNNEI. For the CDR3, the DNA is TGTGCCAGCAGTGAAATGAGGACTGAAGCTTTCTTT. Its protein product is CASSEMRTEAFF.

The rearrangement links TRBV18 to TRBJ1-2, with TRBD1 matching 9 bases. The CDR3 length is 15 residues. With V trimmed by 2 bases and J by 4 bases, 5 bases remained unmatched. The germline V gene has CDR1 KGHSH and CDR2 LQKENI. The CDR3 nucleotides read TGTGCCAGCTCACCAGACGGGGACAGGGTCTATGGCTACACCTTC. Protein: CASSPDGDRVYGYTF.

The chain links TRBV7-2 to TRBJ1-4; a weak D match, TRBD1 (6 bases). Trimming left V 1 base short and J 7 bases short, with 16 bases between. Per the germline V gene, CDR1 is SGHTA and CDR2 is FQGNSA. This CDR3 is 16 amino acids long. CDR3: CASSLVGGNGGEKLFF. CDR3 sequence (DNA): TGTGCCAGCAGCTTAGTAGGGGGGAACGGAGGTGAAAAACTGTTTTTT.

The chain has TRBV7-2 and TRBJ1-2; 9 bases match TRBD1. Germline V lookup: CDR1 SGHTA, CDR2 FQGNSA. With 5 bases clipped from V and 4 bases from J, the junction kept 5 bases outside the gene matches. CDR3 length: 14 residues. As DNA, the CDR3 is TGTGCCAGCAGCCCCGGGACAGGGACCTATGGCTACACCTTC. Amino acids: CASSPGTGTYGYTF.

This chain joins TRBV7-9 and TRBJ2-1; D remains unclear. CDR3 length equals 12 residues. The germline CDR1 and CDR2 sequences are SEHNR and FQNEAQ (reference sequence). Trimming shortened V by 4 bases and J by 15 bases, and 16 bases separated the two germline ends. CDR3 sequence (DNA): TGTGCCAGCAGCTCGCCTCTCGAGCGCCCGTTCTTC. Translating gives CASSSPLERPFF.

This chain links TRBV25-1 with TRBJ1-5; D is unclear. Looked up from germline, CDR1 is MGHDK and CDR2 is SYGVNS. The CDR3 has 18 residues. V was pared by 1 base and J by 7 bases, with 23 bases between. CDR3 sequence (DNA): TGTGCCAGCAGTGAATCAAACAGAAGGGCCCTGCCGGTCCAGCCCCAGCATTTT. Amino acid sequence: CASSESNRRALPVQPQHF.

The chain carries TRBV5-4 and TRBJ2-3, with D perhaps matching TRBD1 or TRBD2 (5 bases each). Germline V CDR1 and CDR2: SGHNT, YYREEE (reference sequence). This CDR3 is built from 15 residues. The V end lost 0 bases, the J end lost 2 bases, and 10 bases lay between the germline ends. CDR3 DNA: TGTGCCAGCAGCTTGGGGGCAGGGACCACAGATACGCAGTATTTT. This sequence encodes CASSLGAGTTDTQYF.

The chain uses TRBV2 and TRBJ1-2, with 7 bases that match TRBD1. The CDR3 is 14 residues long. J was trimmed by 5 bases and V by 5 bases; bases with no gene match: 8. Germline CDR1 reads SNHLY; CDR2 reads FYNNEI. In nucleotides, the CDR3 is TGTGCCAGCAGTCGGGACAGCCCGGAGTATGGCTACACCTTC. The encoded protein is CASSRDSPEYGYTF.

CDR3 sequence (DNA): TGTGCCAGCAGCTTGGAAGCAGCAGCGGGGGACTATGGCTACACCTTC. It translates to CASSLEAAAGDYGYTF. The chain has TRBV5-4 and TRBJ1-2; the D gene is possibly TRBD1 (5 bases). The CDR3 runs 16 residues. CDR1 and CDR2 (germline): SGHNT, YYREEE (reference sequence). V was trimmed by 0 bases and J by 3 bases, leaving 15 bases between them. Full variable domain (remainder filled in from reference TRBV5-4 and TRBJ1-2): ETGVTQSPTHLIKTRGQQVTLRCSSQSGHNTVSWYQQALGQGPQFIFQYYREEENGRGNFPPRFSGLQFPNYSSELNVNALELDDSALYLCASSLEAAAGDYGYTFGSGTRLTVV.

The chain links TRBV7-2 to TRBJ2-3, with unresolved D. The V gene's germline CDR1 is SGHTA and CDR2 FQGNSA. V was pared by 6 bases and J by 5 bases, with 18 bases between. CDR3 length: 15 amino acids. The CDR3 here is CASRVRAVGVDTQYF. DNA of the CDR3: TGTGCCAGCAGGGTTCGCGCTGTGGGCGTAGATACGCAGTATTTT.

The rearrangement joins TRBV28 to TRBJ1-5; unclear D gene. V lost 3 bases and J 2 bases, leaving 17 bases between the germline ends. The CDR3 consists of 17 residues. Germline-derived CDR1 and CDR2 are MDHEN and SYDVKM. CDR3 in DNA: TGTGCCAGCAGTTTTCAGATCGGGGAACGCGGCAATCAGCCCCAGCATTTT. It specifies CASSFQIGERGNQPQHF.